The T cell receptor beta chain described here comes from a study of T cells expressing NK-cell markers. Template switching by 5'RACE with UMIs generated the TCR beta cDNA. TCRdb derives one entry per CDR3 protein from the 5' RACE reads, leaving out DNA. This sample's clone table lists hundreds of thousands of distinct CDR3 sequences. Study results and caveats: Researchers report these clonotypes also headed the CD3+CD56-NKG2C+ fraction in a handful of donors.

Germline CDR1 is SGHRS and CDR2 is YFSETQ. CDR3 length: 17 residues. Notes on this clonotype: Its antigen is unknown.

This sequence joins TRBV5-1 and TRBJ2-3; TCRdb gives TRBD1 as the D gene, but with no DNA this cannot be confirmed. The sequence derives from a man in his late teens or twenties in good health. The material sequenced was blood T cells: a sorted CD56 or NKG2C T cell subset, CD4+ or CD8+ T cells, or bulk PBMC T cells (not recorded which). CDR3 protein: CASTLITGTESTDTQYF.